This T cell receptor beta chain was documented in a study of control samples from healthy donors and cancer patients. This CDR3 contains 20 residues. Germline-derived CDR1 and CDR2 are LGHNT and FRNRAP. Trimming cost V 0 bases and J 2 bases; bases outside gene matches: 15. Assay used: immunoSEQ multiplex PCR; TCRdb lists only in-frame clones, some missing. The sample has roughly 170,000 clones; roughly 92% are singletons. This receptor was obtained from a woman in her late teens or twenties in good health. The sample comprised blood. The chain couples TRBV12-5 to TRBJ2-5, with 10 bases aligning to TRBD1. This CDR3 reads CASGLVGSIALGQGQETQYF. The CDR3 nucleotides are TGTGCTAGTGGTTTGGTTGGTTCTATAGCCTTGGGACAGGGGCAAGAGACCCAGTACTTC.